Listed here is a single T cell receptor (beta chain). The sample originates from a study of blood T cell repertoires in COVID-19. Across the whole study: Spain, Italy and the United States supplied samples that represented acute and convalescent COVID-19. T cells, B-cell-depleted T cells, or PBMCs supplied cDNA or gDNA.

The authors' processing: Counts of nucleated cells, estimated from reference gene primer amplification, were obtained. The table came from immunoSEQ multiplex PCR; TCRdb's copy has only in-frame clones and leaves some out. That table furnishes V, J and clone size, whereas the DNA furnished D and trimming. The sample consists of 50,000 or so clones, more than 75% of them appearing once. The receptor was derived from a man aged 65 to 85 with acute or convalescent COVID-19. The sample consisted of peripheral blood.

CDR3 DNA: TGTGCCAGCTCACCGGACAGGATGGAGGGGGGCTACACCTTC. Its protein is CASSPDRMEGGYTF. The V gene is TRBV18, the J gene TRBJ1-2, with 7 bases matching TRBD1. With 3 bases clipped from V and 8 bases from J, the junction kept 9 bases outside the gene matches. This CDR3 is 14 amino acids long. The germline gives CDR1 KGHSH, CDR2 LQKENI.